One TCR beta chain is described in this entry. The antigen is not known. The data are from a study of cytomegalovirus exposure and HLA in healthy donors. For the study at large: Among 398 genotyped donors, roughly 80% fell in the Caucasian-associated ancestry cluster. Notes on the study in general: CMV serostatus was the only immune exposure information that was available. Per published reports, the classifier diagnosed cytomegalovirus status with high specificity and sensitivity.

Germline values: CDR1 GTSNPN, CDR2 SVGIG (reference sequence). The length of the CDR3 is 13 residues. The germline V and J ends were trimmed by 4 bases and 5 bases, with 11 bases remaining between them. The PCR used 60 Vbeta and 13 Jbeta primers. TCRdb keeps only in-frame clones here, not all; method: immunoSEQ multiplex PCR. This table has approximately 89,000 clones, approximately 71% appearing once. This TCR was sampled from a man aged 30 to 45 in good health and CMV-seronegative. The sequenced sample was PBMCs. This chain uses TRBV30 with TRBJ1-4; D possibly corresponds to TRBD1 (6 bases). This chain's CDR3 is CAWINRENEKLFF. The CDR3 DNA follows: TGTGCCTGGATAAACAGGGAGAATGAAAAACTGTTTTTT.